This T cell receptor (beta chain) was recovered during a study of CD8+ T cells in alopecia areata. At the level of the study: Treated patients were given 5 to 10 mg oral tofacitinib twice daily.

Alopecia areata patients gave lesional scalp punch biopsies and peripheral blood samples. The sequencing template was cDNA reverse transcribed from extracted RNA. The assay was immunoSEQ multiplex PCR, and TCRdb's table has in-frame clones only and misses some. In the table there are 110,000 or so clones, more than 30% of which are singletons. In this sample, this clone turned up a few times. Its antigen is undetermined. The study, taken as a whole, reports: Scalp samples also yield sequences from resident alphabeta T cells of normal skin.

This sequence was found in a human donor with alopecia areata. Sequencing input: CD4+ T cells sorted from blood.

The CDR3 sequence is CASSTPPGGAGANVLTF. DNA of the CDR3: TGTGCCAGCAGCACGCCCCCAGGGGGCGCTGGGGCCAACGTCCTGACTTTC. The chain links TRBV7-2 to TRBJ2-6; TRBD1 agrees at 8 bases. V lost 5 bases, J lost 2 bases, and 8 bases stayed unmatched. Germline lookup yields CDR1 SGHTA and CDR2 FQGNSA. The CDR3 consists of 17 residues.